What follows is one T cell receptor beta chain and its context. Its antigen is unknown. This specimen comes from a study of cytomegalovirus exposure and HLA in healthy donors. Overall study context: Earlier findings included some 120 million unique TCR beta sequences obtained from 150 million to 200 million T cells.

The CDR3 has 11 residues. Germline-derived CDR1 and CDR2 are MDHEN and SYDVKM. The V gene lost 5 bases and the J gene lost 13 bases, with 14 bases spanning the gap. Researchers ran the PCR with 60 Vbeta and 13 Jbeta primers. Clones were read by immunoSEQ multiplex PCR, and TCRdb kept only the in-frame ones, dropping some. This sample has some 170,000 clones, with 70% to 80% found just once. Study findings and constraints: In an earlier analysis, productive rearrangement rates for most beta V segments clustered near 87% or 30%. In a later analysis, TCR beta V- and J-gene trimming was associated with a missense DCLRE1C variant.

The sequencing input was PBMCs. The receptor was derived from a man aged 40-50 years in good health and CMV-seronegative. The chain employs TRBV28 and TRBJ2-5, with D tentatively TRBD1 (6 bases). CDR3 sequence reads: CASSQTGTLYF. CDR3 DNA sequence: TGTGCCAGCAGTCAAACCGGGACACTGTACTTC.